The 19 T cell receptor beta chains below all came from one sample that was sequenced in a study of cytomegalovirus exposure and HLA in healthy donors. PCR used 60 Vbeta primers and 13 Jbeta primers. The repertoire was sequenced with immunoSEQ multiplex PCR; TCRdb's copy has only in-frame clones and lacks some. This sample carries approximately 220,000 clones, 60% to 80% of them seen once, and the ten largest clones take 1.5% to 2%. The sequenced material came from PBMCs. Receptors were obtained from a man between 18 and 29 years old in good health and CMV-seronegative.

The chain combines TRBV19 with TRBJ2-5; 8 nucleotides line up with TRBD2. Germline values: CDR1 LNHDA, CDR2 SQIVND (reference sequence). The junction had 10 bases not matched to a gene; V was cut back by 5 bases and J by 2 bases. The CDR3 covers 16 residues. The CDR3 DNA is TGTGCCAGTAGTGGTTTGGTAGCGGGGCGTCAAGAGACCCAGTACTTC. This translates into CASSGLVAGRQETQYF.

Only a few counts were recorded for this clone. This chain joins TRBV7-6 and TRBJ2-7, with 9 nucleotides matching TRBD1. V lost 2 bases, J lost 2 bases, and 10 bases stayed unmatched. The CDR3 has 17 amino acids. Germline lookup yields CDR1 SGHVS and CDR2 FNYEAQ. The CDR3 sequence is CASSLKHGQGLAYEQYF. For the CDR3, the DNA is TGTGCCAGCAGCTTAAAGCACGGACAGGGGTTAGCCTACGAGCAGTACTTC.

Comments on this clone: Other nucleotide sequences in the sample specify the same CDR3. The chain recombines TRBV30 with TRBJ2-5, with a tentative D call TRBD1 (5 bases). Trimming left V 3 bases short and J 1 base short, with 9 bases between. Germline values: CDR1 GTSNPN, CDR2 SVGIG (reference sequence). CDR3 length: 13 residues. The CDR3 loop is CAWSAGLQETQYF. The CDR3 DNA is TGTGCCTGGAGCGCAGGGCTCCAAGAGACCCAGTACTTC. Full variable domain (rest looked up from reference TRBV30 and TRBJ2-5): SQTIHQWPATLVQPVGSPLSLECTVEGTSNPNLYWYRQAAGRGLQLLFYSVGIGQISSEVPQNLSASRPQDRQFILSSKKLLLSDSGFYLCAWSAGLQETQYFGPGTRLLVL.

The chain uses TRBV9 and TRBJ2-2; 11 bases map to TRBD2. Germline V gives CDR1 SGDLS, CDR2 YYNGEE. Trimming at V came to 0 bases and at J to 5 bases, leaving 6 bases not matched to a gene. The CDR3 covers 17 residues. The chain's CDR3 is CASSVGGLAGGTGELFF. DNA for the CDR3: TGTGCCAGCAGCGTAGGTGGGCTAGCGGGGGGAACCGGGGAGCTGTTTTTT.

This clone was counted once. The genes are TRBV2 and TRBJ2-1; 8 nucleotides line up with TRBD2. The CDR3 spans 13 residues. CDR1 is SNHLY and CDR2 is FYNNEI in the germline V gene. Losses at the gene ends were 8 bases for V and 8 bases for J; bases not matched to a gene: 8. In DNA, the CDR3 is TGTGCCAGCGGGACTAGGACGTGGGATGAGCAGTTCTTC. Translated: CASGTRTWDEQFF. Full variable domain (missing parts from reference TRBV2 and TRBJ2-1): EPEVTQTPSHQVTQMGQEVILRCVPISNHLYFYWYRQILGQKVEFLVSFYNNEISEKSEIFDDQFSVERPDGSNFTLKIRSTKLEDSAMYFCASGTRTWDEQFFGPGTRLTVL.

This rearrangement joins TRBV6-1 to TRBJ2-7; maybe TRBD1 (5 bases). Trimming took 2 bases from V and 1 from J, leaving 6 bases between them. There are 13 residues in the CDR3. From germline, CDR1 is MNHNS and CDR2 SASEGT. CDR3 in DNA: TGTGCCAGCAGTGAAAAGGGGTCCTACGAGCAGTACTTC. The encoded protein is CASSEKGSYEQYF.

The rearrangement uses TRBV4-3 and TRBJ2-1; maybe TRBD2 (5 bases). This CDR3 is built from 13 residues. Trimming left V 4 bases short and J 10 bases short, with 14 bases between. CDR1 is LGHNA and CDR2 is YSLEER in the germline V gene. CDR3 DNA: TGCGCCAGCAGCCCAGCCGGCGGGTACGAGCAGTTCTTC. It specifies CASSPAGGYEQFF.

The chain uses TRBV5-5 and TRBJ2-5, with 11 bases fitting TRBD2. The CDR3 totals 18 residues. CDR1 and CDR2 (germline): SGHKS, YYEKEE (reference sequence). Germline trimming cut 4 bases from V and 5 bases from J; bases unmatched to any gene: 16. CDR3 residues: CASSGTMGSGGALETQYF. The CDR3 region has the DNA TGTGCCAGCAGCGGCACAATGGGTAGCGGGGGGGCCTTGGAGACCCAGTACTTC.

The chain carries TRBV5-1 and TRBJ1-1; 7 nucleotides line up with TRBD1. The J segment lost 3 bases and the V segment lost 4 bases, leaving 12 bases of the junction unmatched. The CDR3 sequence is 16 residues long. The germline CDR1 and CDR2 sequences are SGHRS and YFSETQ. Written as DNA, the CDR3 is TGCGCCAGCAGCACCCGTGGAGAGGGGGCCGACACTGAAGCTTTCTTT. This sequence encodes CASSTRGEGADTEAFF.

This chain joins TRBV11-3 and TRBJ1-2, with D possibly matching TRBD1 (5 bases). The CDR3 covers 15 residues. Germline V lookup: CDR1 SGHNT, CDR2 YENEEA. V lost 4 bases, J lost 7 bases, and 19 bases lay in between. CDR3 region: CASSSAPRRGSGYTF. DNA for the CDR3: TGTGCCAGCAGCTCCGCCCCTCGCCGGGGGTCTGGCTACACCTTC.

This chain links TRBV7-2 with TRBJ2-2; no firm D call. From germline, CDR1 is SGHTA and CDR2 FQGNSA. Trimming shortened V by 8 bases and J by 2 bases, and 18 bases separated the two germline ends. The CDR3 sequence is 16 residues long. CDR3 nucleotide sequence: TGTGCCAGCTGGCCTTTCTTCGGGTCAAACACCGGGGAGCTGTTTTTT. Residues: CASWPFFGSNTGELFF.

This chain links TRBV19 with TRBJ2-1; 10 bases fit TRBD2. V lost 8 bases and J lost 0; bases outside the gene matches: 13. The CDR3 length is 18 residues. Germline V lookup: CDR1 LNHDA, CDR2 SQIVND (reference sequence). CDR3: CASDLAGGSHSSYNEQFF. CDR3 in DNA: TGTGCCAGTGATTTAGCGGGAGGCTCCCATAGCTCCTACAATGAGCAGTTCTTC.

This chain uses TRBV11-2 with TRBJ2-3; a possible D gene is TRBD1 (6 bases). This CDR3 region has 15 residues. V lost 5 bases to trimming and J lost 7 bases, with 19 bases between them. CDR1 SGHAT and CDR2 FQNNGV come from the germline V gene. CDR3 bases: TGTGCCAGCAGCCTCCGACCGGGACATCGCAATACGCAGTATTTT. This encodes CASSLRPGHRNTQYF.

The CDR3 region has the DNA TGTGCCAGCACCCTCTCAACAGGGAACTATGGCTACACCTTC. Encoded protein: CASTLSTGNYGYTF. This sequence joins TRBV4-2 and TRBJ1-2, with a weak D call TRBD1 (6 bases). Germline values: CDR1 LGHNA, CDR2 YNFKEQ. The germline V and J ends were trimmed by 7 bases and 2 bases, with 14 bases remaining between them. The CDR3 consists of 14 residues.

This chain uses TRBV4-3 with TRBJ2-2, with 7 bases aligning to TRBD2. The length of the CDR3 is 15 residues. Germline CDR1 LGHNA, CDR2 YSLEER. The ends lost 4 bases at V and 7 bases at J; junction bases unmatched: 9. For the CDR3, the DNA is TGCGCCAGCAGCCCCCGACTAGCCGCGTACGGGGAGCTGTTTTTT. Protein: CASSPRLAAYGELFF.

The chain couples TRBV6-5 to TRBJ2-2; weak D call: TRBD1 (5 bases). This CDR3 comprises 13 residues. With 4 bases removed from V and 4 bases from J, the gap between germline ends came to 7 bases. CDR1 and CDR2 (germline): MNHEY, SVGAGI. CDR3: CASSFDSTGELFF. CDR3 in DNA: TGTGCCAGCAGTTTCGACAGCACCGGGGAGCTGTTTTTT.

In regard to this clone: The junction does not match germline at one end; this may be a read error. The sample has other DNA sequences that encode this CDR3 too. V gene TRBV19 combines with J gene TRBJ1-2; TRBD1 is a possible D gene (5 bases). The CDR3 totals 12 residues. Per the germline V gene, CDR1 is LNHDA and CDR2 is SQIVND (reference sequence). CDR3 bases: TGCGCCAGTAGCAGACAGTTATATGGCTACACCTTC. It codes for CASSRQLYGYTF.

The chain is built from TRBV29-1 and TRBJ2-2; no clear D gene. Germline CDR1 reads SQVTM; CDR2 reads ANQGSEA. V lost 4 bases and J lost 5, with 5 bases in between. The length of the CDR3 is 11 residues. CDR3 sequence: CSVGETGELFF. Written as DNA, the CDR3 is TGCAGCGTTGGTGAGACCGGGGAGCTGTTTTTT.

The chain carries TRBV18 and TRBJ2-7, with 10 bases that match TRBD1. This CDR3 spans 16 amino acids. J gave up 0 bases and V 0 bases, and 2 bases lay outside the gene matches. Germline CDR1 KGHSH, CDR2 LQKENI. The CDR3 region has the DNA TGTGCCAGCTCACCACCGGGACAGGGGAGCTCCTACGAGCAGTACTTC. Translating it yields CASSPPGQGSSYEQYF.